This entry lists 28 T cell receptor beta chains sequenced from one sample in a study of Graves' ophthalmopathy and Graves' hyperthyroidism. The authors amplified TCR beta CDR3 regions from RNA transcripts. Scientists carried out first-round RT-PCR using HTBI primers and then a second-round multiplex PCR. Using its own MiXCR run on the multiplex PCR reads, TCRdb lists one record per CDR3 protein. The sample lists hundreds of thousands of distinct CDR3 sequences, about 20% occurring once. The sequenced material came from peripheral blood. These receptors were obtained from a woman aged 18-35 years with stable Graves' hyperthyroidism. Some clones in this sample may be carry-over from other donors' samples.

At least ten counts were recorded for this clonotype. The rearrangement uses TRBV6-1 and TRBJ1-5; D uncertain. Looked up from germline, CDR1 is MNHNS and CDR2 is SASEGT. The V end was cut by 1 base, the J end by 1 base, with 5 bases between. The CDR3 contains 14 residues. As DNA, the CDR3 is TGTGCCAGCAGTGAAGGATGGAGCAATCAGCCCCAGCATTTT. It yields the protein CASSEGWSNQPQHF.

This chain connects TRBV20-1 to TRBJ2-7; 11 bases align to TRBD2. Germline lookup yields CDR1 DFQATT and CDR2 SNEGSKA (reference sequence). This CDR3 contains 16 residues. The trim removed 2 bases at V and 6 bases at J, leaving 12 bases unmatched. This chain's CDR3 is CSARRISGGDVSEQYF. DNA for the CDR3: TGCAGTGCTAGAAGGATTAGCGGGGGGGACGTCTCCGAGCAGTACTTC.

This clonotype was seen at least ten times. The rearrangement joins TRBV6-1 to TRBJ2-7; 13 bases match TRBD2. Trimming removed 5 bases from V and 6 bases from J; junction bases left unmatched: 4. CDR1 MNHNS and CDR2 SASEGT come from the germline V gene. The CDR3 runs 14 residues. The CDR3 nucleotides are TGTGCCAGCAGTCCCGGGACTAGCGGGGTCGAGCAGTACTTC. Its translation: CASSPGTSGVEQYF.

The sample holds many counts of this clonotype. The CDR3 DNA reads as TGTGCCAGCAGTGAAAAACGACGCCATCTGAACACCGGGGAGCTGTTTTTT. Translated: CASSEKRRHLNTGELFF. The chain couples TRBV6-1 to TRBJ2-2; D gene uncertain. The CDR3 has 17 residues. Trimming took 2 bases from V and 1 from J, leaving 14 bases between them. Germline V gives CDR1 MNHNS, CDR2 SASEGT.

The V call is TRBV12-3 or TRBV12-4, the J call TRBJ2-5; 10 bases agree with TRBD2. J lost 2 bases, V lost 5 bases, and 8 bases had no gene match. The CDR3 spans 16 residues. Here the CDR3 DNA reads TGTGCCAGCAGTCAGGGGACTAGCGCTACTCAAGAGACCCAGTACTTC. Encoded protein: CASSQGTSATQETQYF.

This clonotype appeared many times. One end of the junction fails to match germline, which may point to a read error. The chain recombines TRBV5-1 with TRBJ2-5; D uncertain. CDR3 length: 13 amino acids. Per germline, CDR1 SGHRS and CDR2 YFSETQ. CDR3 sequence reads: CASSLDGQETQYF. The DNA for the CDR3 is TGTGCCAGCAGCCTGGACGGACAAGAGACCCAGTACTTC. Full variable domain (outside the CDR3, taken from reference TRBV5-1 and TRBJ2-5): KAGVTQTPRYLIKTRGQQVTLSCSPISGHRSVSWYQQTPGQGLQFLFEYFSETQRNKGNFPGRFSGRQFSNSRSEMNVSTLELGDSALYLCASSLDGQETQYFGPGTRLLVL.

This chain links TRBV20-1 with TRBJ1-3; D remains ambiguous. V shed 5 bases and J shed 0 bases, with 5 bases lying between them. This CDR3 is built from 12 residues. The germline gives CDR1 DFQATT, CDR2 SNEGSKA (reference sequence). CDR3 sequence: CSAAGSGNTIYF. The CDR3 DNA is TGCAGTGCTGCAGGCTCTGGAAACACCATATATTTT.

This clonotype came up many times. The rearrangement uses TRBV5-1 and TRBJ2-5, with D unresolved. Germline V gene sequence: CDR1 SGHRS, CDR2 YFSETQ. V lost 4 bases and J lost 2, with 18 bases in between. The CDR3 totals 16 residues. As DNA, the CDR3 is TGCGCCAGCAGCGACCTAAAGCGTTCCCTACAAGAGACCCAGTACTTC. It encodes CASSDLKRSLQETQYF.

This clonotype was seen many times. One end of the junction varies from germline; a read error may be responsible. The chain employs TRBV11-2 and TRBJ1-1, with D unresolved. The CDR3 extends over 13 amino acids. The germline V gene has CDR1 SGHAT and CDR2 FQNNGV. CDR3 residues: CASSLDRGAEVFF. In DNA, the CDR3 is TGTGCCAGCAGCTTAGATCGGGGAGCTGAAGTTTTCTTT.

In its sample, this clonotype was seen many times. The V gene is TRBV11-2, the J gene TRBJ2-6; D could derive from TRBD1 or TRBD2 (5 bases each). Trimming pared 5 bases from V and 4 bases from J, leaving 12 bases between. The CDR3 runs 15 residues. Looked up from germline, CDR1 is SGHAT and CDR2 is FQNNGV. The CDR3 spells CASSQSRDGANVLTF. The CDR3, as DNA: TGTGCCAGCAGCCAAAGCAGGGACGGGGCCAACGTCCTGACTTTC.

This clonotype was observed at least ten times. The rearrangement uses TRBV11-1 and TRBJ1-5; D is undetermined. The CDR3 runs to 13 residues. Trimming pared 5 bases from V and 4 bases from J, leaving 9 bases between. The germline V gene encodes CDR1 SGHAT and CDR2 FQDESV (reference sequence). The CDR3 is CASSRSRNQPQHF. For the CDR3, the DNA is TGTGCCAGCAGCCGGTCGCGAAATCAGCCCCAGCATTTT.

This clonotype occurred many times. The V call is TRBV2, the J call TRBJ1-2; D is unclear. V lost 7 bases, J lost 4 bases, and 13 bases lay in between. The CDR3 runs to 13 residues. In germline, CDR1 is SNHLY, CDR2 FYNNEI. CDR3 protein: CASTRRRSYGYTF. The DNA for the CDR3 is TGTGCCAGCACCCGACGGAGGTCCTATGGCTACACCTTC.

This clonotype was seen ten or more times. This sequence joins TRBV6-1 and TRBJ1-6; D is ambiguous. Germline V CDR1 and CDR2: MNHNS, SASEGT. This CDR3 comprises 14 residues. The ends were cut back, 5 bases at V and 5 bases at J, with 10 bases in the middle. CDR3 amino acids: CASSRGRDNSPLHF. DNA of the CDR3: TGTGCCAGCAGTCGCGGACGTGATAATTCACCCCTCCACTTT.

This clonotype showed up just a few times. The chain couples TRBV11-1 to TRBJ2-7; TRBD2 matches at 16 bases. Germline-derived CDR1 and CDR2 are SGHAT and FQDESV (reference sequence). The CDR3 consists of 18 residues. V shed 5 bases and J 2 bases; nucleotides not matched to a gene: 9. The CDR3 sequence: CASSEPPGLAGGAYEQYF. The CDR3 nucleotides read TGTGCCAGCAGCGAACCTCCGGGACTAGCGGGGGGGGCCTACGAGCAGTACTTC.

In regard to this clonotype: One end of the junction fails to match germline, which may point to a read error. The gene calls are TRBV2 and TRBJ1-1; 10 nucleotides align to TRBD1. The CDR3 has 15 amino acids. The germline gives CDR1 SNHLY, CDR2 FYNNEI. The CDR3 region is CASREGQGVGTEAFF. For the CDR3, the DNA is TGTGCCAGCAGGGAAGGACAGGGGGTGGGCACTGAAGCTTTCTTT.

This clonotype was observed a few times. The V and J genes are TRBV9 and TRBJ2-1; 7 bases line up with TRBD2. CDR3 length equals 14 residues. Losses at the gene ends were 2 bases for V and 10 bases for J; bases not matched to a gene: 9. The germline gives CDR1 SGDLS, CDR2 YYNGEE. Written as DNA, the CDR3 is TGTGCCAGCAGCGTTGGGACTACGGTGGGCGAGCAGTTCTTC. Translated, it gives CASSVGTTVGEQFF.

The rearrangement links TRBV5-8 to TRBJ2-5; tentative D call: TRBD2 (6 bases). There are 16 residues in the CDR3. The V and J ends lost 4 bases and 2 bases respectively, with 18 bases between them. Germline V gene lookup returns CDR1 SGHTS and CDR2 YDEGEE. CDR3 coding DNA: TGTGCCAGCAGCCCCTGGGGGGAGATCGAACAAGAGACCCAGTACTTC. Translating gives CASSPWGEIEQETQYF.

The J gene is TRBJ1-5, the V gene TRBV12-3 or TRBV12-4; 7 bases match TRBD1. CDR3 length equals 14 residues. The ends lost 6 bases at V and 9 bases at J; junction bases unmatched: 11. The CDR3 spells CASRSDRDLSPQHF. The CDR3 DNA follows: TGTGCCAGCAGATCCGACAGGGACCTATCGCCCCAGCATTTT.

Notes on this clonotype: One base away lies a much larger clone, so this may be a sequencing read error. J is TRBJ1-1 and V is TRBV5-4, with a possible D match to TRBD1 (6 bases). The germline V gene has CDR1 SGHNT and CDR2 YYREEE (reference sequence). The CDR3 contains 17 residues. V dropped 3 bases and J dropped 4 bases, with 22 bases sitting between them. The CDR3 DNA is TGTGCCAGCAGCTGGGGACTGGACAGTTGTAAAGGCACTGAAGCTTTCTTT. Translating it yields CASSWGLDSCKGTEAFF.

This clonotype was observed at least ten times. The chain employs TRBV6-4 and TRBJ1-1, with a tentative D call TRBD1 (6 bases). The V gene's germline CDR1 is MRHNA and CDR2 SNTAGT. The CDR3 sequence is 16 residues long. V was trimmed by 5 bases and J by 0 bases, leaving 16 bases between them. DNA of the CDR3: TGTGCCAGCAGTAGGGACGGGGGGCTAATGAACACTGAAGCTTTCTTT. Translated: CASSRDGGLMNTEAFF.

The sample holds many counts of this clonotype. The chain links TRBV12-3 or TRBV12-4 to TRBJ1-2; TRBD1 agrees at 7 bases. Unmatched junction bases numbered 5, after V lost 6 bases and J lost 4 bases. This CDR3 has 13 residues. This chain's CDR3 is CASRSTGTYGYTF. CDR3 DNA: TGTGCCAGCAGGTCGACAGGGACCTATGGCTACACCTTC.

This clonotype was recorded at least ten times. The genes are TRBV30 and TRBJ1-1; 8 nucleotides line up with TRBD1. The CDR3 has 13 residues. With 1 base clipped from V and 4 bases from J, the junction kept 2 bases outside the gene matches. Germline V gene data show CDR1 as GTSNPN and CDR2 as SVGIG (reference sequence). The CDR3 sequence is CAWSADRGTEAFF. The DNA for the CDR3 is TGTGCCTGGAGTGCAGACAGGGGCACTGAAGCTTTCTTT.

The CDR3 loop reads CASSVSSQGGAETQYF. CDR3 bases: TGTGCCAGCAGCGTATCATCGCAAGGGGGGGCGGAGACCCAGTACTTC. The chain has TRBV9 and TRBJ2-5; D perhaps matches TRBD2 (7 bases). Germline lookup yields CDR1 SGDLS and CDR2 YYNGEE. The length of the CDR3 is 16 residues. V was shortened by 1 base and J by 5 bases, with 18 bases between the two germline ends.

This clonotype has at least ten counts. DNA of the CDR3: TGCAGTGCCGAAGTGGGGCCCGAGACTGAAGCTTTCTTT. Residues: CSAEVGPETEAFF. The chain combines TRBV20-1 with TRBJ1-1; D is perhaps TRBD1 (5 bases). Germline V gives CDR1 DFQATT, CDR2 SNEGSKA (reference sequence). The V and J ends lost 6 bases and 5 bases respectively, with 16 bases between them. The length of the CDR3 is 13 residues.

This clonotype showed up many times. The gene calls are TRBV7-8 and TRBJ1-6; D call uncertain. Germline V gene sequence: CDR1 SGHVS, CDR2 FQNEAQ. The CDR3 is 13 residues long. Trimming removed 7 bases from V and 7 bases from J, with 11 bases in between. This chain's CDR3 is CASTTSPNSPLHF. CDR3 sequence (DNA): TGTGCCAGCACCACCTCGCCCAATTCACCCCTCCACTTT.

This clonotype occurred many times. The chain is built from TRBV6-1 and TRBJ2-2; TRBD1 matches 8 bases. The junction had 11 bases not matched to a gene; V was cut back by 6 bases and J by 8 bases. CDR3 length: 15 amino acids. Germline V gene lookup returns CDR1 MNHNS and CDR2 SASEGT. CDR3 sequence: CASSPFLGTGGELFF. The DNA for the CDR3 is TGTGCCAGCAGCCCTTTCCTAGGGACAGGAGGGGAGCTGTTTTTT.

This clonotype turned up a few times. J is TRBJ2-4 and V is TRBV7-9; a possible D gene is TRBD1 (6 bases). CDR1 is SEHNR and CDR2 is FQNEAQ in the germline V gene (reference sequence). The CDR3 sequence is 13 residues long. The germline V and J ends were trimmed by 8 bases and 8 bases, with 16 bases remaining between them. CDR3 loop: CASGAGKGDIQYF. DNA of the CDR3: TGTGCCAGCGGAGCAGGGAAGGGGGACATTCAGTACTTC.

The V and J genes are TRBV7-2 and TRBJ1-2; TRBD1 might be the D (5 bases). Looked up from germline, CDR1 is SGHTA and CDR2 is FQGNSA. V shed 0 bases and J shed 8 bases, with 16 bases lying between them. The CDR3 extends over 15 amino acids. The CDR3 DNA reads TGTGCCAGCAGCTTAGCGGGAAGGGGCGTCGGGGGCTACACCTTC. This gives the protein CASSLAGRGVGGYTF.